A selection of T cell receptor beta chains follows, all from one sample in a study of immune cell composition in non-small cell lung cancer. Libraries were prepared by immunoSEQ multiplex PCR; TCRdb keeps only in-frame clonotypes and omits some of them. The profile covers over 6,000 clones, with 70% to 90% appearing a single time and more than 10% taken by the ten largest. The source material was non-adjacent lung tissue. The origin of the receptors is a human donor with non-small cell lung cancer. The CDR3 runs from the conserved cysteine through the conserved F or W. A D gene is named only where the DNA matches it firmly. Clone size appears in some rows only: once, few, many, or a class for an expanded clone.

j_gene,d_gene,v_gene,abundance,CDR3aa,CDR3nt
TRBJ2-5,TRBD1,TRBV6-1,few,CASRRAGTGEETQYF,TGTGCCAGCAGGCGGGCCGGGACAGGGGAAGAGACCCAGTACTTC
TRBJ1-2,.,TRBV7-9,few,CASSGGERLGGYTF,TGTGCCAGCAGCGGGGGGGAGCGTCTTGGAGGCTACACCTTC
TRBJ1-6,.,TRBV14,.,CASSQAGGLRNNSPLHF,TGTGCCAGCAGCCAAGCAGGAGGGCTTCGGAATAATTCACCCCTCCACTTT
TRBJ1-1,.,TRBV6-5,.,CASNRQLGDTEAFF,TGTGCCAGCAATCGACAGCTCGGAGACACTGAAGCTTTCTTT
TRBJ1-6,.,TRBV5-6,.,CASSLATVLNSPLHF,TGTGCCAGCAGCTTGGCGACAGTTCTTAATTCACCCCTCCACTTT
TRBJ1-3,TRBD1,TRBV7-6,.,CASSVRDRGPLSLGNTIYF,TGTGCCAGCAGCGTCCGGGACAGGGGACCTCTATCTCTGGGAAACACCATATATTTT
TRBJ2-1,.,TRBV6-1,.,CASSAIYNEQFF,TGTGCCAGCAGTGCGATCTACAATGAGCAGTTCTTC
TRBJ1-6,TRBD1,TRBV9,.,CASSRGWDSPNSPLHF,TGTGCCAGCAGCCGGGGCTGGGACAGCCCCAATTCACCCCTCCACTTT
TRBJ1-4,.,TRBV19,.,CASRQFATNEKLFF,TGTGCCAGTAGGCAGTTCGCAACTAATGAAAAACTGTTTTTT
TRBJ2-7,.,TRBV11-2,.,CASSLNGGTYEQYF,TGTGCCAGCAGCTTAAATGGAGGAACCTACGAGCAGTACTTC
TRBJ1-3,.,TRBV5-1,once,CASSHPTRNTIYF,TGCGCCAGCAGCCACCCGACCCGAAACACCATATATTTT
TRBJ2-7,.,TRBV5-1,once,CASSLEDSYEQYF,TGCGCCAGCAGCTTGGAAGACTCCTACGAGCAGTACTTC
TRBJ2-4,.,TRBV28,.,CASSPPQPNIQYF,TGTGCCAGCAGTCCGCCCCAACCAAACATTCAGTACTTC
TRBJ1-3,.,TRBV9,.,CASSVGSSGNTIYF,TGTGCCAGCAGCGTGGGGAGCTCCGGAAACACCATATATTTT
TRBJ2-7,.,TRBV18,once,CASSPKGGGQSYEQYF,TGTGCCAGCTCACCGAAAGGAGGGGGGCAATCCTACGAGCAGTACTTC
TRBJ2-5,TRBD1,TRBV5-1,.,CASSAGTGELETQYF,TGCGCCAGCAGCGCCGGGACAGGGGAGTTGGAGACCCAGTACTTC
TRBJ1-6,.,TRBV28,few,CASSTYEGVNSPLHF,TGTGCCAGCAGCACTTACGAAGGGGTTAATTCACCCCTCCACTTT
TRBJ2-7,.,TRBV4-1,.,CASSHGGGYEQYF,TGCGCCAGCAGCCATGGGGGCGGGTACGAGCAGTACTTC
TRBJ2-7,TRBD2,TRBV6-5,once,CASSAGRAHRDEQYF,TGTGCCAGCAGCGCGGGGAGGGCACATCGGGACGAGCAGTACTTC
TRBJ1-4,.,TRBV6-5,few,CASSLRGEDEKLFF,TGTGCCAGCAGTCTCCGAGGGGAGGATGAAAAACTGTTTTTT
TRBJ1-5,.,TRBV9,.,CASSVGINSNQPQHF,TGTGCCAGCAGCGTCGGGATAAATAGCAATCAGCCCCAGCATTTT
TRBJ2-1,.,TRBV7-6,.,CASSVYRSSYNEQFF,TGTGCCAGCAGCGTTTACAGGAGCTCCTACAATGAGCAGTTCTTC
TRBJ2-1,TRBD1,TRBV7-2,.,CASSSGQGRYEQFF,TGTGCCAGCAGCTCCGGACAGGGTCGGTATGAGCAGTTCTTC
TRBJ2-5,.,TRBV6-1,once,CASSRPAYPQETQYF,TGTGCCAGCAGTAGGCCGGCCTACCCACAGGAGACCCAGTACTTC
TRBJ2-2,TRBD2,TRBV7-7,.,CASSPGLGGTGELFF,TGTGCTAGCAGCCCCGGACTAGGTGGCACCGGGGAGCTGTTTTTT
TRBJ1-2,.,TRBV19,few,CASKEGFDYGYTF,TGTGCCAGTAAGGAGGGGTTCGACTATGGCTACACCTTC
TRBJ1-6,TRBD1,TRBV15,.,CATSLPGTGGFGYNSPLHF,TGTGCCACCAGCTTACCCGGGACAGGGGGTTTTGGCTATAATTCACCCCTCCACTTT
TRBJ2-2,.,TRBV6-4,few,CASSVGNTGELFF,TGTGCCAGCAGTGTCGGGAACACCGGGGAGCTGTTTTTT
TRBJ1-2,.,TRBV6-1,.,CASREGGPGIYGYTF,TGTGCCAGCAGGGAAGGAGGGCCGGGCATCTATGGCTACACCTTC
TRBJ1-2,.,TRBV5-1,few,CASSFIPSYGYTF,TGCGCCAGCAGCTTTATCCCCTCTTATGGCTACACCTTC
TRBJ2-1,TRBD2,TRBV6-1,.,CASSGLAGGYNEQFF,TGTGCCAGCAGTGGACTAGCGGGGGGCTACAATGAGCAGTTCTTC
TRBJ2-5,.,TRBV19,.,CASSIQGAQETQYF,TGTGCCAGTAGTATCCAGGGAGCTCAAGAGACCCAGTACTTC
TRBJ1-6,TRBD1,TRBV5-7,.,CASSLTGGYNSPLHF,TGTGCCAGCAGCTTGACAGGGGGGTATAATTCACCCCTCCACTTT
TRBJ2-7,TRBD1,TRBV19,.,CASSIGTGSSYEQYF,TGTGCCAGTAGTATAGGGACAGGGAGCTCCTACGAGCAGTACTTC
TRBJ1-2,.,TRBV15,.,CATSRPGINYGYTF,TGTGCCACCAGTCGCCCGGGGATAAACTATGGCTACACCTTC
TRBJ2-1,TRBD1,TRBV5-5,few,CASSTWTGTYNEQFF,TGTGCCAGCAGCACCTGGACAGGAACCTACAATGAGCAGTTCTTC
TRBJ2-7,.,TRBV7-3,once,CASSLASRAVYEQYF,TGTGCCAGCAGCTTAGCTTCCAGGGCGGTCTACGAGCAGTACTTC
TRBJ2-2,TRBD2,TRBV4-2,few,CASSSWTSGYNTGELFF,TGTGCCAGCAGCTCTTGGACTAGCGGTTATAACACCGGGGAGCTGTTTTTT
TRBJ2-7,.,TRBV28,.,CASSLQQEQYF,TGTGCCAGCAGTTTACAACAGGAGCAGTACTTC
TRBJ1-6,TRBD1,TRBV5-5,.,CASRDRGNSPLHF,TGTGCCAGCAGGGACAGGGGGAATTCACCCCTCCACTTT
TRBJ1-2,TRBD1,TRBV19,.,CASSTTGDYGYTF,TGTGCCAGTAGTACGACAGGGGACTATGGCTACACCTTC
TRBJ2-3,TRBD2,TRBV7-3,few,CASSLRGGTDTQYF,TGTGCCAGCAGCTTACGGGGGGGCACAGATACGCAGTATTTT
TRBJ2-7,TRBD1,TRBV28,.,CASSLLGQGTYEQYF,TGTGCCAGCAGTTTATTGGGACAGGGGACCTACGAGCAGTACTTC
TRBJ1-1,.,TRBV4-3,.,CASSQDAGSNTEAFF,TGCGCCAGCAGCCAAGATGCCGGGTCGAACACTGAAGCTTTCTTT
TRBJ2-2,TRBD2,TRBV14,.,CASSLSGGPRELFF,TGTGCCAGCAGCCTTAGCGGGGGGCCCCGAGAGCTGTTTTTT
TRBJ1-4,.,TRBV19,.,CASSLGVVNEKLFF,TGTGCCAGTAGCTTAGGGGTGGTTAATGAAAAACTGTTTTTT
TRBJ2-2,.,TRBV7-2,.,CASSRNHRVGVAGELFF,TGTGCCAGCAGCCGAAACCACAGGGTCGGGGTGGCCGGGGAGCTGTTTTTT
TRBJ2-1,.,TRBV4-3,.,CASSQFSGYYNEQFF,TGCGCCAGCAGCCAATTTAGCGGTTACTACAATGAGCAGTTCTTC
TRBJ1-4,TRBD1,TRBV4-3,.,CASRDRGQTTNEKLFF,TGCGCCAGCAGGGACAGGGGGCAGACAACTAATGAAAAACTGTTTTTT
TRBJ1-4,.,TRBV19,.,CACQEGRGNEKLFF,TGTGCCTGTCAAGAGGGACGGGGTAATGAAAAACTGTTTTTT